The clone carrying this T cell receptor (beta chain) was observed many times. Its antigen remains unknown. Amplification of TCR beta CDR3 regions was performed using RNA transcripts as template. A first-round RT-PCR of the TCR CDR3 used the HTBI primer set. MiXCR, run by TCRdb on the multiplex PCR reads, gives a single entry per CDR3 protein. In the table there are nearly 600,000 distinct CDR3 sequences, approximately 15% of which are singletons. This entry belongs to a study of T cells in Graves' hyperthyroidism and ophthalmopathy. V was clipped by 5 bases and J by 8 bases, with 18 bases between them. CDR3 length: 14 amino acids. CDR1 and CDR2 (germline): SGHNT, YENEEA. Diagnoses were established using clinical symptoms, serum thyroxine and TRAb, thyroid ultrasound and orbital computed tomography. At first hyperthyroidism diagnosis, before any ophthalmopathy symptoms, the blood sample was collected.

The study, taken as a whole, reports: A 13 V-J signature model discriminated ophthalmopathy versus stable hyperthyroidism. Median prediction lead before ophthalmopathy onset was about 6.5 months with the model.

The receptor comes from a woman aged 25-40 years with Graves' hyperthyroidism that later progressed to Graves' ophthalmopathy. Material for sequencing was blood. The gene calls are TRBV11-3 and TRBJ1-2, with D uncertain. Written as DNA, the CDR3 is TGTGCCAGCAGCCTGGGCGGGGAAGCCCACGGCTACACCTTC. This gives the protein CASSLGGEAHGYTF.